The rows below give T cell receptor beta chains drawn from one sample of a study of blood T cell repertoires in COVID-19. Data came from immunoSEQ multiplex PCR; TCRdb stores just in-frame clones and leaves some out. The data contain 350,000 or so clones, roughly 90% of them singletons. The source material was PBMCs or T cells enriched from blood (not recorded which). The receptor set was obtained from a woman aged 25-40 years who had been exposed to COVID-19. The CDR3 runs from the conserved cysteine through the conserved F or W. D genes are given only for firm matches. Clone size, where shown, is once, few, many, or a class for clones that have expanded.

clone_size	v_call	d_call	j_call	cdr3_aa	cdr3_nt
once	TRBV9	.	TRBJ1-1	CASTVGGDNTEAFF	TGTGCCAGCACCGTGGGGGGAGATAACACTGAAGCTTTCTTT
.	TRBV30	TRBD1	TRBJ2-7	CAWSGGQGNSYEQYF	TGTGCCTGGAGCGGGGGACAGGGGAACTCCTACGAGCAGTACTTC
.	TRBV30	.	TRBJ2-7	CAWSPLAGRIGQYF	TGTGCCTGGAGTCCTCTCGCGGGAAGGATTGGGCAGTACTTC
.	TRBV2	TRBD1	TRBJ2-1	CASRGTGIYNEQFF	TGTGCCAGCAGGGGGACAGGGATTTACAATGAGCAGTTCTTC
.	TRBV7-6	TRBD1	TRBJ2-7	CASRPAGTGGHEQYF	TGTGCCAGCAGACCTGCCGGGACAGGGGGCCACGAGCAGTACTTC
once	TRBV5-1	.	TRBJ1-6	CASSEGLDSPLHF	TGCGCCAGCAGTGAGGGCCTGGATTCACCCCTCCACTTT
.	TRBV6-4	.	TRBJ1-6	CASSDSFLSNSPLHF	TGTGCCAGCAGTGACTCGTTCCTCAGTAATTCACCCCTCCACTTT
.	TRBV2	.	TRBJ1-4	CASSGRIGVEKLFF	TGTGCCAGCAGTGGGCGGATAGGAGTTGAAAAACTGTTTTTT
.	TRBV3-1/TRBV3-2	TRBD2	TRBJ2-5	CASSQDPTSGTQYF	TGTGCCAGCAGCCAAGACCCGACTAGCGGGACCCAGTACTTC
.	TRBV28	.	TRBJ1-2	CASTPGGAYGYTF	TGTGCCAGCACCCCGGGGGGCGCCTATGGCTACACCTTC
.	TRBV28	.	TRBJ2-4	CATGGGGLGKNIQYF	TGTGCCACGGGTGGTGGGGGGTTAGGCAAAAACATTCAGTACTTC
.	TRBV7-7	.	TRBJ2-3	CASSSVLGGADTQYF	TGTGCTAGCAGCTCAGTTTTAGGGGGGGCTGATACGCAGTATTTT
.	TRBV6-5	TRBD1	TRBJ1-2	CASSYSRQGAFGYTF	TGTGCCAGCAGTTACTCAAGGCAGGGGGCGTTTGGCTACACCTTC
.	TRBV6-5	.	TRBJ1-1	CASTGGYQAFF	TGTGCCAGCACGGGGGGCTACCAAGCTTTCTTT
few	TRBV5-6	.	TRBJ1-2	CASSLANNRPGGYTF	TGTGCCAGCAGCTTGGCCAACAACCGGCCCGGGGGCTACACCTTC
few	TRBV2	.	TRBJ2-2	CASRPWGLREGSGELFF	TGTGCCAGCAGACCCTGGGGTTTGCGGGAAGGATCCGGGGAGCTGTTTTTT
few	TRBV3-1/TRBV3-2	TRBD1	TRBJ2-2	CASSQGQGGGELFF	TGTGCCAGCAGCCAAGGACAGGGGGGCGGGGAGCTGTTTTTT
.	TRBV5-4	.	TRBJ2-2	CASSLQGSNTGELFF	TGTGCCAGCAGCTTACAGGGTTCTAACACCGGGGAGCTGTTTTTT